This TCR beta chain derives from a study of low-dose radiotherapy and immunotherapy resistance in tumors (dated by TCRdb to between 2022 and 2023). The study in broad terms: In Cohort 1, each fraction delivered 0.5 Gy every 2 weeks, and the prescribed total PTV dose was 6.5 Gy. Starting on cycle 1 day 1, patients took 300 mg of aspirin by mouth once a day for four cycles. Randomization of trial participants into treatment groups was not performed. The translational analysis covered eight patients: three from the first dose cohort and the first five from the second dose cohort. Nivolumab and ipilimumab were both given intravenously, with nivolumab at a 240 mg flat dose every two weeks and ipilimumab at 1 mg/kg every six weeks. Patients in Cohort 2 were given 1 Gy per fraction every two weeks, for a total of 13 Gy across 26 weeks. Cyclophosphamide 200 mg/m2 was given intravenously every two weeks, one day before each radiation and immunotherapy administration.

This clonotype is medium-sized (0.01 to 0.1%) in its sample. The clone's antigen remains unknown. No per-base quality is available; no much larger clone lies one base away. V and J lose 6 bases and 0 bases, and a span of 3 bases separates them. The germline V gene sets CDR1 to MDHEN and CDR2 to SYDVKM. The cysteine opens and the phenylalanine closes a CDR3 of 12 amino acids. Only the CDR3 portion is preserved as DNA: 36 bases, with reading frame beginning at the first base. First-strand cDNA was synthesized using Superscript III and a set of TRAV- and TRBV-specific primers, so that both TCRalpha and TCRbeta chains were covered. TCRs were amplified for 20 to 25 PCR cycles with Phusion, using a constant-region primer paired with the adapter attached to the V primers. Amplification of the isolated mRNA was done with the MessageAmp II aRNA Amplification Kit, which involved a roughly 15-hour in vitro transcription at 37 degrees C. The Dynabeads mRNA DIRECT Purification Kit was used to isolate the mRNA for TCR sequencing. A second approximately 25-cycle Phusion PCR added indexed Illumina adapters, and products were purified with AMPure XP beads. An Illumina MiniSeq instrument was used to deep-sequence the TCRalpha and TCRbeta libraries. On the study's bioinformatics: Custom Perl scripts were used to pool TCR sequences that encoded the same protein, to remove out-of-frame sequences, and to calculate the abundance of each clonotype. Any TCR sequence backed by just one read was left out of the analysis. Shannon entropy, Gini index, clonality, richness, and the frequency of TCRs shared between repertoires were included as repertoire metrics. TCRdb reworked the public reads: Q25 trimming with fastp, MiXCR clone assembly, productive beta chains retained. For every CDR3 protein sequence, its rows merge into one entry that carries the most common genes and DNA. The V and J calls were determined by TCRdb, not by the authors. The sample contains tens of thousands of distinct CDR3 sequences, more than 20% of them found a single time. In total, the top ten clones hold 8% to 9.5% of the sample.

The time point label here, explained by the study, means: after trial treatment. The sample's treatment or condition label, decoded: LDRT plus nivolumab, ipilimumab, low-dose cyclophosphamide and aspirin (RACIN trial). The donors came from RACIN, which was a single-arm phase I dose-escalation trial that paired nivolumab and ipilimumab with aspirin, low-dose cyclophosphamide and low-dose radiotherapy. Patients with advanced, TIL-negative solid tumors were considered eligible. The TCR was taken from a female donor with ovarian cancer. The chain links TRBV28 with TRBJ1-5; the D gene is unclear. Material: PBMCs, obtained after low-dose radiotherapy plus immunotherapy. CDR3 region: CASRSSNQPQHF. The DNA reads as follows: TGTGCCAGCAGAAGTAGCAATCAGCCCCAGCATTTT.